A selection of T cell receptor beta chains follows, all from one sample in a study of cytomegalovirus exposure and HLA in healthy donors. The protocol was immunoSEQ multiplex PCR, while the TCRdb copy is restricted to in-frame clones and leaves out a portion. The sample contains roughly 120,000 clones, about 77% of which appear only once. Sequenced: PBMCs. Receptor source: a woman aged 25 to 39 in good health and CMV-seropositive. Each CDR3 is given with its conserved first and last residue. A D gene is named only where the DNA matches it firmly. Size tells how often a clone was seen (once, few, many) or the class of an expanded clone, and some rows leave it out.

CDR3aa,CDR3nt,v_gene,d_gene,abundance,j_gene
CASSPGQIDSYEQYF,TGTGCCAGCTCACCTGGACAGATAGACTCCTACGAGCAGTACTTC,TRBV18,.,.,TRBJ2-7
CSVDPQNTEAFF,TGCAGCGTTGATCCACAGAACACTGAAGCTTTCTTT,TRBV29-1,.,.,TRBJ1-1
CATSRDGTKEKLFF,TGTGCCACCAGCAGAGATGGGACAAAAGAAAAACTGTTTTTT,TRBV15,.,once,TRBJ1-4
CASSQRQGVNQPQHF,TGCGCCAGCAGCCAAAGACAGGGGGTAAATCAGCCCCAGCATTTT,TRBV4-1,TRBD1,once,TRBJ1-5
CASSLGGQGLPKNIQYF,TGTGCCAGCAGCTTAGGGGGACAGGGGCTTCCCAAAAACATTCAGTACTTC,TRBV7-9,TRBD1,few,TRBJ2-4
CASSSATGVNSPLHF,TGTGCCAGTAGTTCCGCCACGGGGGTTAATTCACCCCTCCACTTT,TRBV19,.,.,TRBJ1-6
CASKRAGSTGELFF,TGTGCCAGCAAGAGGGCGGGTTCCACCGGGGAGCTGTTTTTT,TRBV7-2,.,few,TRBJ2-2
CASSPPGTGTYNEQFF,TGTGCCAGCTCACCACCCGGGACAGGGACCTACAATGAGCAGTTCTTC,TRBV18,TRBD1,.,TRBJ2-1
CASSLHSYEQYF,TGTGCCAGCAGCTTACATTCCTACGAGCAGTACTTC,TRBV7-9,.,.,TRBJ2-7
CASSSNYLDTQYF,TGTGCTAGCAGCTCAAACTATCTGGATACGCAGTATTTT,TRBV7-7,.,.,TRBJ2-3
CASSRGGQAYEQYF,TGTGCCAGCAGCAGAGGAGGACAGGCCTACGAGCAGTACTTC,TRBV7-2,TRBD1,.,TRBJ2-7
CASSSELRTGPTLLSYEQYF,TGTGCCAGCAGTTCGGAATTAAGGACAGGACCCACCCTTCTCTCCTACGAGCAGTACTTC,TRBV5-8,TRBD1,once,TRBJ2-7
CASSIGRGSEKLFF,TGTGCCAGTAGTATAGGACGAGGGAGTGAAAAACTGTTTTTT,TRBV19,.,.,TRBJ1-4